One sample yielded the 10 T cell receptor beta chains listed below, sequenced in a study of metastatic and nonmetastatic thyroid tumors. No patient received treatment before thyroid surgery. From the PCR reads, TCRdb re-called clones with MiXCR. The sample contains roughly 25,000 clones, 10% to 15% of which appear only once. Sequencing used blood. These receptor sequences come from a female donor with papillary thyroid cancer or a benign thyroid nodule (not recorded which). Some clones in this sample may be carry-over from other donors' samples.

The chain is built from TRBV18 and TRBJ1-2; D remains ambiguous. Germline loops: CDR1 KGHSH, CDR2 LQKENI. The CDR3 consists of 15 residues. V lost 4 bases to trimming and J lost 1 base, with 13 bases between them. The CDR3 nucleotides read TGTGCCAGCTCACTGGACGGCCATTATAACTATGGCTACACCTTC. This sequence encodes CASSLDGHYNYGYTF.

In this sample, this clone is medium-sized. The V call is TRBV20-1, the J call TRBJ1-6; 10 bases line up with TRBD1. CDR1 and CDR2 (germline): DFQATT, SNEGSKA (reference sequence). The CDR3 spans 13 residues. CDR3 in amino acids: CSSRQGANSPLHF. The CDR3, as DNA: TGCAGCTCCCGACAGGGGGCAAATTCACCCCTCCACTTT.

This clone was detected many times. The chain links TRBV12-3 or TRBV12-4 to TRBJ1-2; D is ambiguous. With 7 bases removed from V and 8 bases from J, the gap between germline ends came to 14 bases. The CDR3 is made up of 12 amino acids. The CDR3 loop reads CASNLIGIGYTF. The CDR3, as DNA: TGTGCCAGCAACCTAATCGGGATCGGCTACACCTTC.

The sample holds many counts of this clone. This chain links TRBV6-1 with TRBJ1-6, with 9 nucleotides matching TRBD1. V lost 4 bases and J lost 7; bases outside the gene matches: 2. Germline V gives CDR1 MNHNS, CDR2 SASEGT. This CDR3 is built from 14 residues. CDR3 sequence (DNA): TGTGCCAGCAGTGGGACAGGGGTGAATTCACCCCTCCACTTT. Amino acid sequence: CASSGTGVNSPLHF.

This clone has ten or more counts. The V and J genes are TRBV20-1 and TRBJ2-1, with D perhaps TRBD2 (5 bases). The CDR3 runs to 17 residues. The ends were cut back, 2 bases at V and 1 base at J, with 18 bases in the middle. Germline V gives CDR1 DFQATT, CDR2 SNEGSKA (reference sequence). The CDR3 sequence: CSARHGGLEVSYNEQFF. The CDR3 nucleotides are TGCAGTGCTAGACACGGCGGGCTAGAAGTTTCCTACAATGAGCAGTTCTTC.

The chain links TRBV3-1 to TRBJ2-5; 12 bases align to TRBD2. The CDR3 spans 16 residues. The trim removed 4 bases at V and 11 bases at J, leaving 14 bases unmatched. The V gene's germline CDR1 is LGHDT and CDR2 YNNKEL (reference sequence). DNA for the CDR3: TGTGCCAGCAGCCCGCCGACTAGCGGGAGTTCCTACGATCAGTACTTC. It is translated as CASSPPTSGSSYDQYF.

This chain joins TRBV5-1 and TRBJ2-5, with D possibly TRBD2 on 5 matching bases. Between the trimmed V and J ends, which lost 5 bases and 5 bases, there was a span of 22 bases. CDR1 is SGHRS and CDR2 is YFSETQ in the germline V gene. The CDR3 is 16 residues long. The CDR3 region has the DNA TGCGCCAGCAGAGCTAGCTGGAGGCCTATCGGGGAGACCCAGTACTTC. It yields the protein CASRASWRPIGETQYF.

There are many counts of this clone. CDR3 in DNA: TGTGCCAGCAGTGACGCCGGGGGAGGAGGCACAGATACGCAGTATTTT. It specifies CASSDAGGGGTDTQYF. The chain carries TRBV6-4 and TRBJ2-3, with D tentatively TRBD2 (6 bases). This CDR3 is built from 16 residues. V was shortened by 2 bases and J by 1 base, with 13 bases between the two germline ends. Germline V gives CDR1 MRHNA, CDR2 SNTAGT.

This clone came up many times. This chain connects TRBV30 to TRBJ2-3; no clear D. V was clipped by 0 bases and J by 6 bases, with 16 bases between them. CDR1 and CDR2 (germline): GTSNPN, SVGIG (reference sequence). The CDR3 runs to 15 residues. In nucleotides, the CDR3 is TGTGCCTGGAGTGTAGGTTCGGCTAGTTCTGATACGCAGTATTTT. Its translation is CAWSVGSASSDTQYF.

This clone came up many times. Just one base apart from a much larger clone, this may be a read error. The J gene is TRBJ2-7, the V gene TRBV6-2 or TRBV6-3; unclear D gene. The germline V gene encodes CDR1 MNHEY and CDR2 SVGEGT. V lost 5 bases and J lost 6, with 11 bases in between. CDR3 length: 12 amino acids. Here the CDR3 reads CASSRTKSEQYF. CDR3 bases: TGTGCCAGCAGTCGGACGAAGAGCGAGCAGTACTTC.